This TCR beta chain is drawn from a study of shared T cell receptors in the human thymus. TCRdb's table, derived via immunoSEQ multiplex PCR, lists solely in-frame clones and lacks some. This repertoire shows 650,000 to 950,000 clones, 80% to 90% found once; its top ten account for over 0.008%. The sample was also reused in another study, on human thymus T cells.

What was sequenced was thymocytes. This receptor was identified in a girl in the first two years of life with a congenital heart defect.

CDR3 DNA: TGTGCCAGCAGTCCTAAAACAGGGTCCTCCTACGAGCAGTACTTC. Amino acid sequence: CASSPKTGSSYEQYF. V usage is TRBV2 and J usage is TRBJ2-7; tentatively, D is TRBD1 (6 bases). Per the germline V gene, CDR1 is SNHLY and CDR2 is FYNNEI. The CDR3 is made up of 15 amino acids. Trimming stripped 5 bases from V and 0 bases from J, with 14 bases between.